This TCR beta chain stems from a study of blood T cell repertoires in COVID-19. About the study: The United States, Italy and Spain provided the acute and convalescent COVID-19 samples. In each case, the material was cDNA or gDNA derived from T cells, B-cell-depleted T cells, or PBMCs.

Per the authors' pipeline: Reference gene primer amplification gave estimated nucleated cell counts. Method: immunoSEQ multiplex PCR; TCRdb's copy keeps in-frame clones and lacks some. From that table come the V and J calls and clone size; the DNA was used to work out D and trimming. This table has some 150,000 clones, just over 85% appearing once. Germline trimming cut 3 bases from V and 4 bases from J; bases unmatched to any gene: 2. Germline loops: CDR1 SGHTS, CDR2 YDEGEE. The CDR3 is 15 amino acids. The TCR sequence derives from a woman aged 55-69 years with acute or convalescent COVID-19. The chain links TRBV5-8 to TRBJ2-5; 14 bases align to TRBD2. What was sequenced was peripheral blood. As DNA, the CDR3 is TGTGCCAGCAGCTCGGGACTAGCGGGGGTAGAGACCCAGTACTTC. This translates into CASSSGLAGVETQYF.